The T cell receptor (beta chain) described here comes from a study of blood T cell repertoires in COVID-19 (dated by TCRdb to the early 2020s). Study-level background: The collaborator samples originated in the United States, Italy and Spain and spanned the acute and convalescent phases of COVID-19. The material from the prospective study consisted of cDNA or gDNA derived from T cells, B-cell-depleted T cells, or PBMCs. Subjects who had been exposed to COVID-19, were actively infected with it, or had recovered from it provided the deeply sampled blood TCRbeta repertoires that made up the dataset. The repertoires were released in a freely available public database intended as a resource for research on the immune response to SARS-CoV-2. The samples were drawn from two sources: the first 160 participants of the ongoing ImmuneRACE study, and fewer than 1,500 subjects contributed by 6 global collaborators. Sample metadata almost always included a de-identified subject ID, COVID-19 status, age in years and sex. Where available, HLA class I and class II types were taken from metadata supplied by the sample provider and were not determined by assay-based typing. The research as a whole found: The amount of clinical and demographic metadata varied by source and participant and was provided uncurated.

Taken from the germline V gene (reference sequence), the CDR1 and CDR2 loops are LGHDT and YNNKEL. Its CDR3 holds 16 amino acids, cysteine through phenylalanine. The CDR3 DNA has 48 bases and is translated from base 1. At the junction V is shortened by 4 bases and J by 2 bases, with 12 bases in between. TCRbeta CDR3 regions were amplified from genomic DNA using the immunoSEQ Assay, a bias-controlled multiplex PCR. As for the authors' bioinformatics: The number of nucleated cells in each sample was estimated by amplification of reference gene primers within the assay. Sequence reads were collapsed and filtered to measure the absolute abundance of every unique TCRbeta CDR3 rearrangement. For each sample, productive Simpson clonality was calculated as the square root of Simpson's diversity index across productive rearrangements. Drawn from immuneACCESS, this table holds only the in-frame rearrangements with V and J called that TCRdb kept. Clones are partly lost; checked studies trace under half to an unresolved V gene and leave the rest unexplained. V and J calls plus clone size are reproduced from that table; the DNA served to infer D and trimming. In all, the sample holds about 250,000 clones, and approximately 88% of those were seen once. Of the sample, 27% is held by the ten largest clones.

The collaborating institutions used their own protocols to collect whole blood in K2EDTA tubes. For TCRbeta analysis, collaborators shipped samples as frozen whole blood, isolated PBMCs, or DNA extracted from either of those sample types. As concerns this clone: Its antigen is unknown. Nothing much larger sits one base from this clone, and base qualities are not available.

The sequencing sample was made of peripheral blood. Rearrangement joined TRBV3-1 (or the pseudogene TRBV3-2) to TRBJ2-6; 6 matching bases give a weak D call of TRBD2. The clonotype originates from a man aged 35-49 years with acute or convalescent COVID-19. At the DNA level, the sequence is TGTGCCAGCAGCCGAAGGGGCGGGGCTGGGGCCAACGTCCTGACTTTC. The encoded protein is CASSRRGGAGANVLTF.